This T cell receptor (beta chain) derives from a study of lymphopenia after photon versus proton radiotherapy. Study results and limitations: Authors raise, but do not show, better survival with proton therapy. Oligoclonal CD8+ Temra expansion after nadir drove photon patients' diversity drop.

The repertoire was sequenced with immunoSEQ multiplex PCR; TCRdb's copy has only in-frame clones and lacks some. The data show over 50,000 clones, with around 88% seen just once and approximately 2.2% held by the top ten. This clone was recorded only once. Antigen specificity is unknown. V shed 3 bases, J shed 4 bases, and the junction held 5 bases outside the gene matches. Looked up from germline, CDR1 is SGDLS and CDR2 is YYNGEE. This CDR3 has 15 amino acids. The V gene is TRBV9, the J gene TRBJ1-1, with TRBD1 matching over 11 bases. Here the sequenced sample was peripheral blood, taken from a patient treated with photon-based radiotherapy. The source is a man aged 40-49 years with gastric cancer. The chain's CDR3 is CASSAGTGGFTEAFF. As DNA, the CDR3 is TGTGCCAGCAGCGCCGGGACAGGGGGGTTCACTGAAGCTTTCTTT.